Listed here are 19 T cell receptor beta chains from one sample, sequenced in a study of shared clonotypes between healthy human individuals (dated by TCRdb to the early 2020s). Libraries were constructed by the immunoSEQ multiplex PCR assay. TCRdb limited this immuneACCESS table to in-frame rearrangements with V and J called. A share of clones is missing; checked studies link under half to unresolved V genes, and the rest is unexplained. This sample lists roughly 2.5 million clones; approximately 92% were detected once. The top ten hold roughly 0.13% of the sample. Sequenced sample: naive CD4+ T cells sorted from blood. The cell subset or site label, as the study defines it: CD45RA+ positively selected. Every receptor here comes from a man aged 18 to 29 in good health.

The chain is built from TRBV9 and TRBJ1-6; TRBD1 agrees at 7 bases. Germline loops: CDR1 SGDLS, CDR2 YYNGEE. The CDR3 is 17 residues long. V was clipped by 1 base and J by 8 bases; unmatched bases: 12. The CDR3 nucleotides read TGTGCCAGCAGCGTAAGGATCGGGGCAGGGGGGGATTCACCCCTCCACTTT. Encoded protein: CASSVRIGAGGDSPLHF.

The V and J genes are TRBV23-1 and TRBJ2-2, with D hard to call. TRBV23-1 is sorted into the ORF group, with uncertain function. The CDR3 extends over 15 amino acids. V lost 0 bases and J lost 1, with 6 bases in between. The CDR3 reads CASSQSYRNTGELFF. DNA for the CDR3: TGCGCCAGCAGTCAATCTTACAGGAACACCGGGGAGCTGTTTTTT.

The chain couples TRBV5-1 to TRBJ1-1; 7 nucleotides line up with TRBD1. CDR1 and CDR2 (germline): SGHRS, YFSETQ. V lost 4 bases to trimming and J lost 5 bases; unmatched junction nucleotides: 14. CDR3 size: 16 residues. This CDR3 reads CASSPREGAVGTEAFF. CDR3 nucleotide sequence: TGCGCCAGCAGCCCGAGGGAGGGGGCGGTGGGAACTGAAGCTTTCTTT.

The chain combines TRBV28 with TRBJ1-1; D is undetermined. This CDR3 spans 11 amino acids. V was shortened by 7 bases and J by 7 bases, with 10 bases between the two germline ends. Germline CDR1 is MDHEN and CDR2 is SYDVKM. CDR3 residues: CASIQDFEAFF. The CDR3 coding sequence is TGTGCCAGCATTCAGGATTTTGAAGCTTTCTTT.

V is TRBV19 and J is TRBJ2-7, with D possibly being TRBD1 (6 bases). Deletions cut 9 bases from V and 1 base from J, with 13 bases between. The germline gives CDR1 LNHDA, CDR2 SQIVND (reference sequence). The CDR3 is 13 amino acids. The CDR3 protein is CASGQRFSYEQYF. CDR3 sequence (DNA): TGTGCCAGCGGACAGAGGTTTTCCTACGAGCAGTACTTC.

The CDR3 DNA follows: TGTGCCAGCAGTTACAGGTGGGACAGGGGCGGCGGTGAGCAGTTCTTC. It codes for CASSYRWDRGGGEQFF. This chain joins TRBV6-6 and TRBJ2-1; 10 positions match TRBD1. The CDR3 is 16 amino acids. After removal of 2 bases from V and 9 bases from J, the junction contained 10 bases not matched to a gene. CDR1 is MNHNY, CDR2 SVGAGI, per germline (reference sequence).

The CDR3 bases are TGTGCCAGCAGTTCCACTAGCGGGGGGGCCCGAGAGACCCAGTACTTC. This gives the protein CASSSTSGGARETQYF. The V gene is TRBV6-5, the J gene TRBJ2-5; TRBD2 matches at 13 bases. The CDR3 length is 16 residues. Losses at the gene ends were 4 bases for V and 4 bases for J; bases not matched to a gene: 6. Looked up from germline, CDR1 is MNHEY and CDR2 is SVGAGI.

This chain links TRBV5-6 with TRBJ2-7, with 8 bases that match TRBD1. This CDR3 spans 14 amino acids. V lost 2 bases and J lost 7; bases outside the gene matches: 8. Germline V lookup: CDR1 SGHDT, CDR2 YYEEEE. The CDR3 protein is CASSFGQGAREQYF. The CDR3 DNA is TGTGCCAGCAGCTTTGGGCAGGGGGCAAGAGAGCAGTACTTC. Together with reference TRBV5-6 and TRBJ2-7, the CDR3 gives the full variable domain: DAGVTQSPTHLIKTRGQQVTLRCSPKSGHDTVSWYQQALGQGPQFIFQYYEEEERQRGNFPDRFSGHQFPNYSSELNVNALLLGDSALYLCASSFGQGAREQYFGPGTRLTVT.

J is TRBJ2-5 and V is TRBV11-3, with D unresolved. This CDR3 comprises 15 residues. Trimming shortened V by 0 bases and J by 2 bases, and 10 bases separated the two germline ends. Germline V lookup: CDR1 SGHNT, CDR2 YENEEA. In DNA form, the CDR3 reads TGTGCCAGCAGCTTAGATGGAAGCGAACAAGAGACCCAGTACTTC. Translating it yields CASSLDGSEQETQYF.

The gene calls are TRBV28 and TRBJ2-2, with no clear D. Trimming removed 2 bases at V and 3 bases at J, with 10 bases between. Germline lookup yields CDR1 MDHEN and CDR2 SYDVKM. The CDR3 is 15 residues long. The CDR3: CASSLPSSYTGELFF. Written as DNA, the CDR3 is TGTGCCAGCAGTTTACCGAGCAGCTACACCGGGGAGCTGTTTTTT.

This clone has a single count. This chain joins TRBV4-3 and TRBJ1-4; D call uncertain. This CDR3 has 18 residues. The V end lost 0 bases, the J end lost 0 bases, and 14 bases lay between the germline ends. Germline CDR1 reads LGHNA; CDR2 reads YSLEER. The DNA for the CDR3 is TGCGCCAGCAGCCAAGATTCAGAATCCGCAGCAACTAATGAAAAACTGTTTTTT. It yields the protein CASSQDSESAATNEKLFF.

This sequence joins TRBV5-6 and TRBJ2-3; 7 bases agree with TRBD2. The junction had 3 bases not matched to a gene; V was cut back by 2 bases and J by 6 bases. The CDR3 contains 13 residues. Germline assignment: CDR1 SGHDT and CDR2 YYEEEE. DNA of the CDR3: TGTGCCAGCAGCTTTCCCGGGGGGGATACGCAGTATTTT. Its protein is CASSFPGGDTQYF.

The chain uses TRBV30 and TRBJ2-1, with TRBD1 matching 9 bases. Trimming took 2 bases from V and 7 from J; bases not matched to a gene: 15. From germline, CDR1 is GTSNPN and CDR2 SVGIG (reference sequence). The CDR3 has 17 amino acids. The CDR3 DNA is TGTGCCTGGAGTCAATACCCCGTGACAGGGGGTCGGAATGAGCAGTTCTTC. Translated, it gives CAWSQYPVTGGRNEQFF.

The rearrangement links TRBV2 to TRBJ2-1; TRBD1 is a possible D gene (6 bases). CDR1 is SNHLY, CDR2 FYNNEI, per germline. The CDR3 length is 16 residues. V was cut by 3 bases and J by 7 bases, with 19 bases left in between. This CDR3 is CASSDYRTAPLNEQFF. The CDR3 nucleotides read TGTGCCAGCAGTGATTACAGGACAGCTCCTCTAAATGAGCAGTTCTTC.

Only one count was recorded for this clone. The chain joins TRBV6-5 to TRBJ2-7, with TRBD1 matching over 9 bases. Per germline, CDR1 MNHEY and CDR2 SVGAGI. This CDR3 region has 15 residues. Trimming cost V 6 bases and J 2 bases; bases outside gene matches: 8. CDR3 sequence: CASSRHDRGAYEQYF. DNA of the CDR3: TGTGCCAGCAGCCGACACGACAGGGGGGCCTACGAGCAGTACTTC.

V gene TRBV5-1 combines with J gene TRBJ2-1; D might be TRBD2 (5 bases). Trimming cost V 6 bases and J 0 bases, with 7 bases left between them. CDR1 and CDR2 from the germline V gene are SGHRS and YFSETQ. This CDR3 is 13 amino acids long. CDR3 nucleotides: TGCGCCAGCATGGGGAGCTCCTACAATGAGCAGTTCTTC. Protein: CASMGSSYNEQFF.

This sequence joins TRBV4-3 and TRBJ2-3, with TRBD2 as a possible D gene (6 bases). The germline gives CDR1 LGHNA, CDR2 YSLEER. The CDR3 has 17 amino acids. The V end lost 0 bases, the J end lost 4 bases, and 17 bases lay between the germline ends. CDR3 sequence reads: CASSQDGGSGLADTQYF. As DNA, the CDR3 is TGCGCCAGCAGCCAAGACGGAGGGTCAGGGTTGGCAGATACGCAGTATTTT.

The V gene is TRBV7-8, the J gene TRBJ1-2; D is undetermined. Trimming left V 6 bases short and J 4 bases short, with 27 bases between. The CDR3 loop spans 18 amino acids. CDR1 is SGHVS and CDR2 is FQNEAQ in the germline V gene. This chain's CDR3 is CASSPLAGNQRLGYGYTF. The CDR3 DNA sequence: TGTGCCAGCAGTCCCCTGGCGGGAAACCAACGACTAGGCTATGGCTACACCTTC.

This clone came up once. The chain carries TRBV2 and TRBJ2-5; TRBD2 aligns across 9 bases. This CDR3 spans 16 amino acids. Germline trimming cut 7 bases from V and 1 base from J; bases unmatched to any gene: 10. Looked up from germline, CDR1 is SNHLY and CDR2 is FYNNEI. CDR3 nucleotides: TGTGCCAGCACCCGGGGGGTAGCGGGGGCCCAAGAGACCCAGTACTTC. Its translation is CASTRGVAGAQETQYF.